Presented here are 12 T cell receptor beta chains from one specimen sequenced in a study of T cell responses to AZD1222 COVID-19 vaccine. Repertoires were generated with immunoSEQ multiplex PCR, while TCRdb's copy carries only in-frame clones and drops some. The top ten hold approximately 1.7% of the sample, which has roughly 200,000 clones, approximately 90% seen once. The sequencing here drew on peripheral blood, taken 28 days after the second AZD1222 dose. These TCRs come from an adult who received the AZD1222 COVID-19 vaccine.

The CDR3 region is CASSQQGRNQPQHF. CDR3 nucleotide sequence: TGTGCCAGCAGCCAACAGGGGAGAAATCAGCCCCAGCATTTT. The chain employs TRBV3-1 (or the pseudogene TRBV3-2) and TRBJ1-5, with D possibly being TRBD1 (6 bases). Germline values: CDR1 LGHDT, CDR2 YNNKEL (reference sequence). V lost 2 bases and J lost 4, with 9 bases in between. This CDR3 has 14 residues.

The chain is built from TRBV19 and TRBJ1-1, with D possibly matching TRBD1 (6 bases). Trimming shortened V by 9 bases and J by 0 bases, and 8 bases separated the two germline ends. CDR1 and CDR2 from the germline V gene are LNHDA and SQIVND (reference sequence). The CDR3 is 12 residues long. The chain's CDR3 is CASQGMNTEAFF. The CDR3 DNA reads as TGTGCCAGCCAGGGGATGAACACTGAAGCTTTCTTT.

This chain links TRBV19 with TRBJ1-2, with 10 bases fitting TRBD1. V shed 4 bases, J shed 5 bases, and the junction held 4 bases outside the gene matches. Germline CDR1 is LNHDA and CDR2 is SQIVND (reference sequence). CDR3 length equals 14 residues. The CDR3, as DNA: TGTGCCAGTAGTACACCGGGACAGGGGTATGGCTACACCTTC. This encodes CASSTPGQGYGYTF.

This chain connects TRBV11-3 to TRBJ2-3; possibly TRBD1 for D (7 bases). Germline-derived CDR1 and CDR2 are SGHNT and YENEEA. The CDR3 runs to 14 residues. V lost 5 bases and J 1 base, leaving 10 bases between the germline ends. CDR3 bases: TGTGCCAGCAGCACCAGGGGGGGCACAGATACGCAGTATTTT. Its translation: CASSTRGGTDTQYF.

The chain employs TRBV6-1 and TRBJ1-5; unclear D gene. The CDR3 consists of 17 residues. Trimming removed 2 bases from V and 2 bases from J, with 16 bases in between. The V gene's germline CDR1 is MNHNS and CDR2 SASEGT. This CDR3 reads CASSEKVGVGGNQPQHF. The CDR3 bases are TGTGCCAGCAGTGAAAAGGTCGGGGTCGGAGGCAATCAGCCCCAGCATTTT.

The chain couples TRBV2 to TRBJ2-3; D may match TRBD1 or TRBD2 (6 bases each). CDR1 is SNHLY, CDR2 FYNNEI, per germline. Trimming removed 7 bases at V and 1 base at J, with 9 bases between. The CDR3 sequence is 13 residues long. For the CDR3, the DNA is TGTGCCAGCATGGGGGGCGGCACAGATACGCAGTATTTT. It translates to CASMGGGTDTQYF.

Comment on this clone: A much larger clone lies a single base off, so this may be a read error. The rearrangement uses TRBV3-1 (or the pseudogene TRBV3-2) and TRBJ1-2; 12 bases line up with TRBD1. The CDR3 loop spans 14 amino acids. The germline gives CDR1 LGHDT, CDR2 YNNKEL (reference sequence). The V segment lost 4 bases and the J segment 4 bases; nucleotides outside the gene matches: 1. The CDR3 DNA reads TGTGCCAGCAGCCTGGGACAGGGGGCCTATGGCTACACCTTC. Translated, it gives CASSLGQGAYGYTF.

To note about this clone: In the same sample, other DNA sequences code for this CDR3. V is TRBV7-2 and J is TRBJ1-3, with TRBD1 matching 9 bases. Germline loops: CDR1 SGHTA, CDR2 FQGNSA. CDR3 length equals 13 residues. J was trimmed by 2 bases and V by 8 bases; bases with no gene match: 1. The CDR3, as DNA: TGTGCCAGCCGACAGGGGGCTGGAAACACCATATATTTT. Amino acids: CASRQGAGNTIYF.

V usage is TRBV7-3 and J usage is TRBJ1-1; D not resolved. The germline V gene encodes CDR1 SGHTA and CDR2 FQGTGA. With 1 base removed from V and 4 bases from J, the gap between germline ends came to 16 bases. The CDR3 runs 16 residues. The chain's CDR3 is CASSLMPHRGTTEAFF. In DNA, the CDR3 is TGTGCCAGCAGCTTAATGCCCCACCGAGGTACCACTGAAGCTTTCTTT.

The chain joins TRBV7-9 to TRBJ2-1; possible D gene TRBD2, 5 bases. The V gene's germline CDR1 is SEHNR and CDR2 FQNEAQ (reference sequence). This CDR3 has 15 residues. The V end was cut by 1 base, the J end by 7 bases, with 14 bases between. Here the CDR3 reads CASSLGVTSGNEQFF. The DNA of the CDR3 is TGTGCCAGCAGCTTAGGCGTTACAAGCGGAAATGAGCAGTTCTTC.

CDR3 protein: CASSELGTDLNTEAFF. The CDR3 bases are TGTGCCAGCAGTGAACTCGGGACGGACCTAAACACTGAAGCTTTCTTT. The chain is built from TRBV25-1 and TRBJ1-1; tentatively, D is TRBD1 (5 bases). This CDR3 region has 16 residues. The V end lost 2 bases, the J end lost 2 bases, and 15 bases lay between the germline ends. In germline, CDR1 is MGHDK, CDR2 SYGVNS.

This rearrangement joins TRBV4-1 to TRBJ1-2; TRBD1 matches at 7 bases. The CDR3 spans 15 residues. Germline V lookup: CDR1 MGHRA, CDR2 YSYEKL. J was trimmed by 4 bases and V by 2 bases; bases with no gene match: 7. The CDR3 region is CASSQSTGEGYGYTF. The CDR3 DNA is TGCGCCAGCAGCCAAAGCACAGGGGAAGGCTATGGCTACACCTTC.